This entry features one T cell receptor (beta chain) sequence. The antigen is undetermined. Conversion of TCR transcripts into cDNA relied on 5'RACE template switching, which added a universal primer site and UMIs. Via MiXCR, TCRdb re-called the 5' RACE reads, giving one row per CDR3 protein. The table records 200,000 to 300,000 distinct CDR3 sequences, 10% to 15% of them present only once. The sample originates from a study of T cells after yellow fever vaccination. The CDR3 is made up of 16 amino acids. CDR1 is SGHTA, CDR2 FQGNSA, per germline. Trimming removed 1 base from V and 6 bases from J; junction bases left unmatched: 8. Regarding the study as a whole: Although the secondary response was weaker, it peaked faster, at day 5 versus 15. Once the booster was given, most primary-vaccination clones reappeared, at over 95% for CD4 and around 90% for CD8.

This chain connects TRBV7-2 to TRBJ2-2; 7 bases are shared with TRBD2. The TCR sequence derives from a man under 40 who received the YFV17D yellow fever vaccine. The sequences come from CD4+ T cells sorted from PBMCs, collected 45 days after the yellow fever booster vaccination. In DNA, the CDR3 is TGTGCCAGCAGCTTAGTTAGGACTAGTCTGGCCGGGGAGCTGTTTTTT. It translates to CASSLVRTSLAGELFF.